These 10 T cell receptor beta chains share one sample of origin, sequenced in a study of blood T cell repertoires in COVID-19. The data were produced by immunoSEQ multiplex PCR, yet TCRdb's version contains in-frame clones alone and is incomplete. The profile shows about 250,000 clones, more than 70% of them singletons. The source material was peripheral blood. All receptors come from a woman aged 80 or older with COVID-19, enrolled during active disease.

The V and J genes are TRBV5-4 and TRBJ2-1; 12 bases align to TRBD2. CDR1 and CDR2 from the germline V gene are SGHNT and YYREEE (reference sequence). Trimming took 3 bases from V and 4 from J; bases not matched to a gene: 5. There are 16 residues in the CDR3. The CDR3 is CASSSKLAGGYNEQFF. DNA for the CDR3: TGTGCCAGCAGCTCAAAACTAGCGGGGGGATACAATGAGCAGTTCTTC.

J is TRBJ2-3 and V is TRBV7-2, with 7 bases lining up with TRBD2. Germline CDR1 reads SGHTA; CDR2 reads FQGNSA. Unmatched junction bases numbered 18, after V lost 5 bases and J lost 7 bases. CDR3 size: 17 residues. As DNA, the CDR3 is TGTGCCAGCAGCGGGGCGTCGCGGGGGAAGGGGCTGAATACGCAGTATTTT. Its protein is CASSGASRGKGLNTQYF.

This clone was observed once. The chain recombines TRBV7-6 with TRBJ1-2; perhaps TRBD1 as D (6 bases). CDR1 and CDR2 (germline): SGHVS, FNYEAQ. The V and J ends lost 1 base and 1 base respectively, with 16 bases between them. The CDR3 runs 17 residues. CDR3 bases: TGTGCCAGCAGCTTAGGAGGGGGGGCAGGGGATAACTATGGCTACACCTTC. Protein sequence: CASSLGGGAGDNYGYTF.

The J gene is TRBJ2-2, the V gene TRBV18; the match to TRBD2 covers 10 bases. V was pared by 4 bases and J by 4 bases, with 6 bases of the junction left unmatched. The CDR3 has 16 residues. The germline gives CDR1 KGHSH, CDR2 LQKENI. CDR3 in amino acids: CASSLLLAGSTGELFF. CDR3 sequence (DNA): TGTGCCAGCTCACTTTTACTAGCGGGGAGCACCGGGGAGCTGTTTTTT.

This clone was observed a few times. The chain couples TRBV9 to TRBJ2-2; 7 bases map to TRBD2. Trimming at V came to 4 bases and at J to 3 bases, leaving 9 bases not matched to a gene. CDR1 and CDR2 (germline): SGDLS, YYNGEE. The CDR3 runs 16 residues. The CDR3 loop reads CASSPRTGGYTGELFF. The CDR3 nucleotides are TGTGCCAGCAGCCCAAGAACGGGGGGATACACCGGGGAGCTGTTTTTT.

The J gene is TRBJ1-1, the V gene TRBV6-2 or TRBV6-3; TRBD1 is a possible D gene (6 bases). There are 15 residues in the CDR3. CDR1 and CDR2 (germline): MNHEY, SVGEGT. With 6 bases removed from V and 1 base from J, the gap between germline ends came to 15 bases. DNA for the CDR3: TGTGCCAGCAGCGTCCCAGGGGTCAAGAACACTGAAGCTTTCTTT. This translates into CASSVPGVKNTEAFF.

Comment on this clone: This specimen includes other DNA sequences encoding the same CDR3. This chain links TRBV4-2 with TRBJ1-2; D is perhaps TRBD1 (6 bases). Trimming pared 1 base from V and 2 bases from J, leaving 11 bases between. Germline V gives CDR1 LGHNA, CDR2 YNFKEQ. The CDR3 consists of 15 residues. The CDR3 sequence: CASSQVGRGNYGYTF. CDR3 coding DNA: TGTGCCAGCAGCCAAGTCGGCAGGGGAAACTATGGCTACACCTTC.

The DNA of the CDR3 is TGTGCCAGCAGTTACGTAGGGGCAGATACGCAGTATTTT. Protein product: CASSYVGADTQYF. The rearrangement links TRBV6-2 or TRBV6-3 to TRBJ2-3, with TRBD1 as a possible D gene (5 bases). CDR1 MNHEY and CDR2 SVGEGT come from the germline V gene. The V end lost 2 bases, the J end lost 4 bases, and 7 bases lay between the germline ends. The CDR3 covers 13 residues.

The CDR3 spells CASSLDGAVGYNEQFF. In DNA form, the CDR3 reads TGTGCCAGCAGCTTAGATGGCGCAGTCGGGTATAATGAGCAGTTCTTC. The chain links TRBV11-3 to TRBJ2-1; D call uncertain. The CDR3 has 16 residues. The V gene lost 0 bases and the J gene lost 7 bases, with 16 bases spanning the gap. CDR1 SGHNT and CDR2 YENEEA come from the germline V gene.

The chain is built from TRBV19 and TRBJ2-6; D unclear. Germline V gives CDR1 LNHDA, CDR2 SQIVND (reference sequence). CDR3 length: 14 amino acids. The germline V and J ends were trimmed by 7 bases and 0 bases, with 7 bases remaining between them. CDR3 in DNA: TGTGCCAGTAAAGAAGCCTCTGGGGCCAACGTCCTGACTTTC. It yields the protein CASKEASGANVLTF.